The clone carrying this T cell receptor (beta chain) has a count of ten or more. Antigen unknown. These data originate in a study of regulatory T cells in long-lasting Graves disease. Study-level results: Graves' patients with persistent disease showed TCR diversity lower than patients newly diagnosed.

Arm-PCR of CDR3 regions and iRepertoire HTBI primers were the basis on which TCR beta libraries were built. TCRdb re-called the multiplex PCR reads through MiXCR, storing one row per CDR3 protein. The sample contains about 560,000 distinct CDR3 sequences, about 16% of which appear only once. Time point in this sample: newly diagnosed GD, antithyroid drugs for less than 3 months. The authors made the TCR library using RNA they extracted from PBMCs. Germline V gene sequence: CDR1 SEHNR, CDR2 FQNEAQ (reference sequence). CDR3 length: 14 residues. V dropped 5 bases and J dropped 1 base, with 8 bases sitting between them. These data were also reused for a study on T cells in Graves' hyperthyroidism and ophthalmopathy. From that report: RT-PCR in the first round (using the HTBI primer set) targeted the TCR CDR3. Most clonotypes expanded in the thyroid (above 0.001) were also present in blood. A model of 13 V-J features distinguished ophthalmopathy from stable hyperthyroidism.

This TCR was recovered from a man younger than 35 with Graves disease. Sequencing was performed on peripheral blood mononuclear cells (PBMCs), taken at new diagnosis, from a patient treated with antithyroid drugs. This chain connects TRBV7-9 to TRBJ2-2; D gene ambiguous. The CDR3 DNA reads as TGTGCCAGCAGCCAGGCTATGAACACCGGGGAGCTGTTTTTT. Amino acids: CASSQAMNTGELFF.